This T cell receptor (beta chain) was recovered during a study of PD-L1 blockade in urothelial cancer. About the study: Blood was tested 3 weeks (second dose) and 6 weeks into treatment. T cells were recovered from blood samples at a median of 141,255.

The data were produced by immunoSEQ multiplex PCR, yet TCRdb's version contains in-frame clones alone and is incomplete. The sample includes approximately 100,000 clones, around 92% of them seen just once. The CDR3 is made up of 16 amino acids. The V gene end was trimmed by 5 bases and the J gene end by 5 bases; junction bases not matched to a gene: 12. Germline V lookup: CDR1 SGHAT, CDR2 FQNNGV. Time point specified: pretreatment peripheral blood. The rearrangement links TRBV11-2 to TRBJ2-5, with TRBD2 matching over 9 bases. The sample in question was PBMCs, obtained around atezolizumab (anti-PD-L1) treatment. The receptor was derived from a woman aged 80 or over with urothelial cancer. CDR3 DNA sequence: TGTGCCAGCAGCCTCCGCGAGGTAGCGGGAGTGGAGACCCAGTACTTC. Translating it yields CASSLREVAGVETQYF.